This paragraph covers one T cell receptor (beta chain) sequence. Its antigen is unknown. The sample comes from a study of PD-1 blockade in classical Hodgkin lymphoma. On the study more broadly: Patients in the cohort were put on intravenous nivolumab, 3 mg/kg every 2 weeks. Study-wide results and caveats: TCR diversity at baseline was reported to be reduced in newly diagnosed patients relative to healthy donors.

Germline V gene data show CDR1 as MNHEY and CDR2 as SVGAGI. CDR3 length equals 16 residues. Trimming took 0 bases from V and 4 from J, leaving 13 bases between them. Each and every patient relapsed after autologous stem cell transplantation, and patients got differing brentuximab vedotin exposure. Thawed PBMCs yielded CD4+ T cells through magnetic negative selection. Sequenced by immunoSEQ multiplex PCR; TCRdb stores in-frame clones only, minus some. The table has thousands of clones, 77% seen once; the top ten hold roughly 6.9%. The sequences come from CD4+ T cells from blood, collected at baseline. The chain recombines TRBV6-5 with TRBJ1-3; D unresolved. The sequence derives from a human donor with classical Hodgkin lymphoma. The CDR3 loop is CASSYSSRLSGNTIYF. The CDR3 coding sequence is TGTGCCAGCAGTTACTCGTCAAGGCTTTCCGGAAACACCATATATTTT.